This paragraph covers one TCR beta chain sequence. No cognate antigen has been identified for it. No qualities accompany the bases; no much larger clone lies one base away. Libraries were prepared through the immunoSEQ multiplex PCR assay. The source is immuneACCESS, and TCRdb retained only in-frame sequences with V and J called. Part of the clones is not carried over; for the studies checked, unresolved V genes explain less than half of this, and the remainder is unexplained. This sample has about 36,000 clones in its table, and around 92% of those were observed once. The ten largest account for around 1.3% of the sample. These data come from a study of T cell changes during pregnancy in multiple sclerosis (dated 2019 in TCRdb). Notes on the research overall: The study examined how the T cell repertoire changed over the course of pregnancy in women with multiple sclerosis.

From a lookup of the germline V gene, CDR1 and CDR2 are SGHTA and FQGTGA. CDR3 length: 19 amino acids, cysteine to phenylalanine. Only the CDR3 portion is preserved as DNA: 57 bases, with reading frame beginning at the first base. V was cut back by 5 bases and J by 1 base, leaving a gap of 27 bases between them. In this chain, TRBV7-3 is recombined with TRBJ2-7; a tentative D call is TRBD2 (6 bases match). The TCR comes from a female donor with multiple sclerosis, enrolled in a pregnancy study. Sequences were obtained from PBMCs (not recorded whether the cells were cultured). The base sequence is TGTGCCAGCAGCCCTCCGTCCCCCTGGAGGGGTAGGAGATCCTACGAGCAGTACTTC. Its coded protein is CASSPPSPWRGRRSYEQYF.